This T cell receptor (beta chain) was documented in a study of beta chain features in type 1 diabetes. Across the study: Patient and healthy donor groups were alike in age, gender and cell yields. Notes on the study in general: VDJ junctions from type 1 diabetes patients carried fewer insertions and larger deletions. Type 1 diabetes patients showed a moderate but significant shortening of TCRB CDR3s in all four CD4+ subsets.

Isolated RNA was reverse transcribed in full, so expressed TCRB transcripts were sequenced. TCRdb's copy holds only in-frame clones and misses some; the assay was immunoSEQ multiplex PCR. The sample records about 650,000 clones, around 12% being singletons. Every participating donor gave one draw, a heparinised blood sample averaging roughly 0.12 L. It was via CD45RO/CCR7/CD25/CD127/CD95/CD27 that CD4+ naive, central memory, regulatory and stem cell-like memory cells were sorted. This clone was recorded a few times. Its antigen is undetermined. The TCR originated in a man aged 30 to 39 with type 1 diabetes. The sequenced sample was naive CD4+ T cells from blood.

The CDR3 DNA follows: TGCAGTGCTCAGAACTACGAGCAGTACTTC. This codes for CSAQNYEQYF. This chain connects TRBV20-1 to TRBJ2-7, with no clear D. Germline V gives CDR1 DFQATT, CDR2 SNEGSKA (reference sequence). Trimming pared 5 bases from V and 3 bases from J, leaving 5 bases between. The CDR3 consists of 10 residues.